The sample holds one count of the clone carrying this TCR beta chain. Use of 60 Vbeta and 13 Jbeta primers characterized the PCR. Sequencing used immunoSEQ multiplex PCR; TCRdb keeps in-frame clones, though not all of them. In the table there are 150,000 or so clones, roughly 82% of which are singletons. These data belong to a study of cytomegalovirus exposure and HLA in healthy donors. Germline lookup yields CDR1 SGHTA and CDR2 FQGNSA. This CDR3 is 15 amino acids long. The trim removed 1 base at V and 5 bases at J, leaving 6 bases unmatched. The material sequenced was PBMCs. The receptor was derived from a man in his thirties or forties in good health and CMV-seropositive. This rearrangement joins TRBV7-2 to TRBJ2-7; 9 positions match TRBD1. CDR3 sequence: CASSLVGQGRNEQYF. The DNA of the CDR3 is TGTGCCAGCAGCTTAGTGGGACAGGGAAGGAACGAGCAGTACTTC.